Listed below are T cell receptor beta chains from one sample, sequenced in a study of shared clonotypes between healthy human individuals. Sequencing used immunoSEQ multiplex PCR; TCRdb keeps in-frame clones, though not all of them. This sample has approximately 720,000 clones, with more than 70% found just once. Sample: memory CD4+ T cells sorted from blood. These receptors all come from a woman in her 30s in good health. Each CDR3 is given with its conserved first and last residue. D genes are given only for firm matches. Size values are once, few and many counts, or a class for expanded clones, and some rows have none.

D gene: TRBD1; clone size: -; J gene: TRBJ1-2; V gene: TRBV29-1; CDR3 protein: CSAGQGTNYGYTF; CDR3 DNA: TGCAGCGCCGGACAGGGGACCAACTATGGCTACACCTTC
D gene: TRBD2; clone size: once; J gene: TRBJ2-1; V gene: TRBV18; CDR3 protein: CASSALAGGPKNEQFF; CDR3 DNA: TGTGCCAGCTCCGCTCTAGCGGGAGGGCCGAAAAATGAGCAGTTCTTC
D gene: -; clone size: -; J gene: TRBJ1-2; V gene: TRBV15; CDR3 protein: CATSRGAGAGGYTF; CDR3 DNA: TGTGCCACCAGCAGAGGAGCGGGGGCGGGTGGCTACACCTTC
D gene: TRBD1; clone size: once; J gene: TRBJ1-4; V gene: TRBV2; CDR3 protein: CASTLQGGTNEKLFF; CDR3 DNA: TGTGCCAGCACCTTACAGGGGGGAACTAATGAAAAACTGTTTTTT
D gene: -; clone size: once; J gene: TRBJ2-5; V gene: TRBV11-2; CDR3 protein: CASSPTGRGETQYF; CDR3 DNA: TGTGCCAGCAGCCCGACAGGGCGGGGGGAGACCCAGTACTTC
D gene: TRBD2; clone size: -; J gene: TRBJ2-3; V gene: TRBV9; CDR3 protein: CASSSSGLAGGRVADTQYF; CDR3 DNA: TGTGCCAGCAGCTCCTCGGGACTAGCGGGAGGTCGGGTAGCAGATACGCAGTATTTT
D gene: -; clone size: -; J gene: TRBJ1-5; V gene: TRBV6-1; CDR3 protein: CASSEAQFGNQPQHF; CDR3 DNA: TGTGCCAGCAGTGAAGCGCAGTTTGGCAATCAGCCCCAGCATTTT
D gene: TRBD1; clone size: -; J gene: TRBJ1-3; V gene: TRBV5-1; CDR3 protein: CASSTQGSSGNTIYF; CDR3 DNA: TGCGCCAGCAGCACACAGGGGAGCTCTGGAAACACCATATATTTT
D gene: -; clone size: -; J gene: TRBJ2-6; V gene: TRBV5-1; CDR3 protein: CASSLALSGANVLTF; CDR3 DNA: TGCGCCAGCAGCTTGGCCCTCTCTGGGGCCAACGTCCTGACTTTC
D gene: -; clone size: -; J gene: TRBJ1-1; V gene: TRBV28; CDR3 protein: CASSVKNTEAFF; CDR3 DNA: TGTGCCAGCAGTGTCAAGAACACTGAAGCTTTCTTT
D gene: -; clone size: once; J gene: TRBJ1-4; V gene: TRBV2; CDR3 protein: CASSEAWQWEKLFF; CDR3 DNA: TGTGCCAGCAGTGAAGCGTGGCAGTGGGAAAAACTGTTTTTT
D gene: -; clone size: -; J gene: TRBJ1-3; V gene: TRBV6-1; CDR3 protein: CASSASGWNSGNTIYF; CDR3 DNA: TGTGCCAGCAGTGCGAGCGGGTGGAACTCTGGAAACACCATATATTTT
D gene: TRBD2; clone size: -; J gene: TRBJ2-2; V gene: TRBV19; CDR3 protein: CASNVAGGGGELFF; CDR3 DNA: TGTGCCAGTAACGTAGCGGGGGGCGGCGGGGAGCTGTTTTTT
D gene: TRBD2; clone size: few; J gene: TRBJ2-1; V gene: TRBV29-1; CDR3 protein: CSVVGPSGRAYEQFF; CDR3 DNA: TGCAGCGTTGTCGGTCCTAGCGGGAGGGCCTATGAGCAGTTCTTC
D gene: -; clone size: -; J gene: TRBJ2-6; V gene: TRBV2; CDR3 protein: CASKTGKRSGANVLTF; CDR3 DNA: TGTGCCAGCAAAACAGGGAAGAGGTCTGGGGCCAACGTCCTGACTTTC
D gene: -; clone size: few; J gene: TRBJ2-7; V gene: TRBV14; CDR3 protein: CASSQGVRTSYEQYF; CDR3 DNA: TGTGCCAGCAGCCAAGGGGTCCGGACCTCCTACGAGCAGTACTTC
D gene: -; clone size: -; J gene: TRBJ1-1; V gene: TRBV6-4; CDR3 protein: CASSPNTGVTEAFF; CDR3 DNA: TGTGCCAGCAGTCCTAATACAGGAGTCACTGAAGCTTTCTTT
D gene: -; clone size: -; J gene: TRBJ2-5; V gene: TRBV11-2; CDR3 protein: CASSLSEGLGQETQYF; CDR3 DNA: TGTGCCAGCAGCTTAAGCGAGGGGCTGGGGCAAGAGACCCAGTACTTC
D gene: -; clone size: -; J gene: TRBJ2-2; V gene: TRBV14; CDR3 protein: CASSQWRGYATGELFF; CDR3 DNA: TGTGCCAGCAGCCAATGGCGGGGTTACGCCACCGGGGAGCTGTTTTTT
D gene: -; clone size: -; J gene: TRBJ2-1; V gene: TRBV28; CDR3 protein: CASSLPGWSSYNEQFF; CDR3 DNA: TGTGCCAGCAGCTTGCCAGGTTGGAGCTCCTACAATGAGCAGTTCTTC
D gene: TRBD1; clone size: few; J gene: TRBJ2-7; V gene: TRBV5-1; CDR3 protein: CASGPGQGEQYF; CDR3 DNA: TGCGCCAGCGGACCTGGACAGGGCGAGCAGTACTTC
D gene: -; clone size: -; J gene: TRBJ2-3; V gene: TRBV19; CDR3 protein: CASSIAASLSTDTQYF; CDR3 DNA: TGTGCCAGTAGTATTGCCGCGTCGCTATCGACAGATACGCAGTATTTT
D gene: TRBD2; clone size: -; J gene: TRBJ2-3; V gene: TRBV29-1; CDR3 protein: CSVSGTSGRPLTDTQYF; CDR3 DNA: TGCAGCGTCTCAGGGACTAGCGGGCGCCCTCTCACAGATACGCAGTATTTT
D gene: TRBD2; clone size: -; J gene: TRBJ2-3; V gene: TRBV5-1; CDR3 protein: CASSRLAGGPDTQYF; CDR3 DNA: TGCGCCAGCAGCCGACTAGCGGGAGGTCCAGATACGCAGTATTTT
D gene: -; clone size: -; J gene: TRBJ2-2; V gene: TRBV27; CDR3 protein: CASSSPPGELFF; CDR3 DNA: TGTGCCAGCAGTTCCCCTCCCGGGGAGCTGTTTTTT
D gene: -; clone size: many; J gene: TRBJ2-1; V gene: TRBV5-1; CDR3 protein: CASSLDVSSYNEQFF; CDR3 DNA: TGCGCCAGCAGCTTGGACGTTAGCTCCTACAATGAGCAGTTCTTC
D gene: TRBD2; clone size: -; J gene: TRBJ2-7; V gene: TRBV28; CDR3 protein: CASRGTSDHEQYF; CDR3 DNA: TGTGCCAGCAGGGGGACTAGCGACCACGAGCAGTACTTC
D gene: -; clone size: -; J gene: TRBJ1-5; V gene: TRBV7-2; CDR3 protein: CASSLGNLPQHF; CDR3 DNA: TGTGCCAGCAGCTTAGGCAACCTGCCCCAGCATTTT
D gene: TRBD1; clone size: -; J gene: TRBJ1-4; V gene: TRBV28; CDR3 protein: CASSSPGTGGEKLFF; CDR3 DNA: TGTGCCAGCAGTTCACCCGGGACAGGAGGCGAAAAACTGTTTTTT
D gene: -; clone size: few; J gene: TRBJ2-2; V gene: TRBV6-5; CDR3 protein: CASTDPPGELFF; CDR3 DNA: TGTGCCAGCACTGACCCCCCCGGGGAGCTGTTTTTT
D gene: -; clone size: -; J gene: TRBJ2-7; V gene: TRBV14; CDR3 protein: CASSQDFPPYEQYF; CDR3 DNA: TGTGCCAGCAGCCAAGATTTCCCCCCCTACGAGCAGTACTTC
D gene: -; clone size: few; J gene: TRBJ1-2; V gene: TRBV6-5; CDR3 protein: CASGQGGYGYTF; CDR3 DNA: TGTGCCAGCGGCCAAGGGGGTTATGGCTACACCTTC
D gene: -; clone size: -; J gene: TRBJ2-1; V gene: TRBV11-2; CDR3 protein: CASSPGLLYNEQFF; CDR3 DNA: TGTGCCAGCAGCCCTGGACTACTCTACAATGAGCAGTTCTTC